Shown below are 13 T cell receptor beta chains from a single sample sequenced in a study of tumor-infiltrating lymphocytes in localized non-small cell lung cancer. The protocol was immunoSEQ multiplex PCR, while the TCRdb copy is restricted to in-frame clones and leaves out a portion. The repertoire holds 5,500 to 8,000 clones, with just under 75% as singletons. Sequenced sample: uninvolved lung tissue not adjacent to the tumor. The receptors were gathered from a human donor with non-small cell lung cancer.

This clone has more than one count but fewer than ten. CDR3 coding DNA: TGTGCCAGCAGCTTAAACTCTGGAAACACCATATATTTT. This codes for CASSLNSGNTIYF. The chain joins TRBV7-8 to TRBJ1-3, with D hard to call. With 2 bases removed from V and 0 bases from J, the gap between germline ends came to 2 bases. The germline gives CDR1 SGHVS, CDR2 FQNEAQ. The CDR3 has 13 residues.

This clone was observed a handful of times. Other DNA sequences in this sample translate to the same CDR3. The chain has TRBV7-6 and TRBJ1-1; 8 bases map to TRBD1. The germline CDR1 and CDR2 sequences are SGHVS and FNYEAQ. CDR3 size: 16 residues. V was pared by 5 bases and J by 4 bases, with 12 bases of the junction left unmatched. The CDR3 protein is CASSKGQANLVTEAFF. CDR3 DNA: TGTGCCAGCAGCAAGGGACAGGCAAACTTAGTCACTGAAGCTTTCTTT.

In its sample, this clone was seen a few times. V is TRBV30 and J is TRBJ2-3, with 10 bases matching TRBD2. Germline trimming cut 4 bases from V and 0 bases from J; bases unmatched to any gene: 4. The CDR3 is 15 residues long. Germline V gene lookup returns CDR1 GTSNPN and CDR2 SVGIG (reference sequence). In nucleotides, the CDR3 is TGTGCCTGGAACCAGCGGGGGGGCAGCACAGATACGCAGTATTTT. Translated, it gives CAWNQRGGSTDTQYF.

V is TRBV5-4 and J is TRBJ2-1, with D possibly being TRBD1 or TRBD2 (6 bases each). Deletions cut 0 bases from V and 4 bases from J, with 14 bases between. The CDR3 length is 16 residues. In germline, CDR1 is SGHNT, CDR2 YYREEE (reference sequence). The CDR3 DNA reads TGTGCCAGCAGCTTGGATAGGGGGGAGATTTACAATGAGCAGTTCTTC. Amino acid sequence: CASSLDRGEIYNEQFF.

This clone was observed a few times. V and J are TRBV11-2 and TRBJ2-5; the D is unclear. Trimming shortened V by 3 bases and J by 2 bases, and 7 bases separated the two germline ends. Germline-derived CDR1 and CDR2 are SGHAT and FQNNGV. CDR3 length: 13 residues. This CDR3 is CASSFGRQETQYF. For the CDR3, the DNA is TGTGCCAGCAGCTTTGGCAGGCAAGAGACCCAGTACTTC.

Note on this clone: The sample carries other DNA sequences with the same CDR3. The rearrangement joins TRBV7-2 to TRBJ1-6; D remains ambiguous. CDR1 and CDR2 (germline): SGHTA, FQGNSA. Between the trimmed V and J ends, which lost 5 bases and 4 bases, there was a span of 3 bases. This CDR3 is built from 12 residues. This CDR3 is CASSPYNSPLHF. DNA for the CDR3: TGTGCCAGCAGCCCTTATAATTCACCCCTCCACTTT.

This rearrangement joins TRBV11-2 to TRBJ1-5, with D possibly matching TRBD1 (5 bases). This CDR3 comprises 17 residues. Trimming stripped 1 base from V and 0 bases from J, with 13 bases between. Germline lookup yields CDR1 SGHAT and CDR2 FQNNGV. The CDR3 DNA reads as TGTGCCAGCAGCTTAGGGGGCGGTCGACTTAGCAATCAGCCCCAGCATTTT. This codes for CASSLGGGRLSNQPQHF.

The table lists this clone with a few counts. The chain carries TRBV19 and TRBJ2-3; 12 bases line up with TRBD2. The CDR3 consists of 19 residues. V gave up 4 bases and J gave up 0 bases; unmatched junction bases: 11. Per germline, CDR1 LNHDA and CDR2 SQIVND (reference sequence). The CDR3 here is CASSKASGGGDPSTDTQYF. The CDR3 coding sequence is TGTGCCAGTAGTAAGGCTAGCGGGGGGGGCGACCCTAGCACAGATACGCAGTATTTT.

This clone has only a few counts. The chain recombines TRBV4-1 with TRBJ2-1; TRBD2 aligns across 13 bases. From germline, CDR1 is MGHRA and CDR2 YSYEKL. V lost 3 bases to trimming and J lost 3 bases; unmatched junction nucleotides: 2. This CDR3 comprises 16 residues. The CDR3 region has the DNA TGCGCCAGCAGCCAGGGACTAGCGGGGTTCTACAATGAGCAGTTCTTC. Residues: CASSQGLAGFYNEQFF.

The rearrangement uses TRBV6-5 and TRBJ1-2; 7 bases are a match to TRBD1. CDR1 MNHEY and CDR2 SVGAGI come from the germline V gene. This CDR3 contains 14 residues. V shed 6 bases, J shed 4 bases, and the junction held 8 bases outside the gene matches. CDR3 in amino acids: CASSPPGQSYGYTF. In nucleotides, the CDR3 is TGTGCCAGCAGCCCGCCGGGACAGAGCTATGGCTACACCTTC.

By share of the sample, this clone is medium-sized. The CDR3 region has the DNA TGTGCCAGCAGTGTAGACAGCACCGGGGAGCTGTTTTTT. Its translation: CASSVDSTGELFF. The chain combines TRBV6-4 with TRBJ2-2; D perhaps matches TRBD1 (5 bases). Trimming stripped 4 bases from V and 4 bases from J, with 7 bases between. The germline V gene encodes CDR1 MRHNA and CDR2 SNTAGT. The CDR3 runs to 13 residues.

J is TRBJ2-1 and V is TRBV6-4, with 7 bases that match TRBD1. Losses at the gene ends were 5 bases for V and 4 bases for J; bases not matched to a gene: 8. The CDR3 sequence is 15 residues long. Germline-derived CDR1 and CDR2 are MRHNA and SNTAGT. DNA of the CDR3: TGTGCCAGCAGTACCGGGACAGACCTATACAATGAGCAGTTCTTC. Translated: CASSTGTDLYNEQFF.

A single count supports this clone. The rearrangement joins TRBV19 to TRBJ2-4, with D possibly TRBD2 on 6 matching bases. The V and J ends lost 6 bases and 0 bases respectively, with 21 bases between them. The CDR3 consists of 18 residues. CDR1 LNHDA and CDR2 SQIVND come from the germline V gene (reference sequence). CDR3 bases: TGTGCCAGTAGCACACCGGGACTCTTAGCGAGAGCCAAAAACATTCAGTACTTC. Protein: CASSTPGLLARAKNIQYF.